These T cell receptor beta chains were read from a single sample in a study of cytotoxic CD8 clonotypes in ibrutinib-treated CLL. Assay: immunoSEQ multiplex PCR; the TCRdb copy retains only in-frame clones and omits some. Of approximately 160,000 clones listed, approximately 90% are singletons. The sequencing used PBMCs, collected at disease progression, from a patient treated with ibrutinib. These receptor sequences come from a human donor with chronic lymphocytic leukemia. Each CDR3 is given with its conserved first and last residue.

TRBV11-2,TRBJ2-1,CASSLSGLAPNEQFF
TRBV7-3,TRBJ2-2,CASSLRPQQNTGELFF
TRBV29-1,TRBJ2-7,CSVGVPDSYEQYF
TRBV28,TRBJ1-2,CASITTGVHGYTF
TRBV19,TRBJ2-5,CASSARQGNQETQYF
TRBV7-9,TRBJ1-2,CASSLNGDRGLYGYTF
TRBV9,TRBJ2-1,CASSVRGSYNEQFF
TRBV18,TRBJ2-7,CASSPDGPEQYF
TRBV2,TRBJ1-5,CASSEERTDNQPQHF
TRBV28,TRBJ1-1,CASSSGVPTEAFF
TRBV29-1,TRBJ1-1,CSVNVGSAEAFF
TRBV28,TRBJ1-1,CASSLGMYTEAFF
TRBV5-1,TRBJ2-7,CASSPTVTSGSYEQYF
TRBV27,TRBJ1-1,CASSLYQGSTEAFF
TRBV27,TRBJ1-4,CASSSLDRVREKLFF
TRBV10-1,TRBJ2-1,CASSDPGLASHEQFF
TRBV20-1,TRBJ1-3,CSARRPHTIYF
TRBV19,TRBJ2-1,CASRELAGGNYNEQFF
TRBV29-1,TRBJ1-1,CSVEFLSTEAFF
TRBV14,TRBJ2-7,CASSHQRERRHEQYF
TRBV19,TRBJ2-5,CASSVGGQFQETQYF
TRBV25-1,TRBJ2-1,CASTGAGESSYNEQFF
TRBV6-5,TRBJ1-1,CASSLSDRGQAFF
TRBV30,TRBJ1-2,CAWSPGTGKGYTF
TRBV11-2,TRBJ2-2,CASSLNKAGLHYTGELFF
TRBV4-1,TRBJ2-1,CASSQEPLAGVDSEQFF
TRBV5-1,TRBJ2-1,CASTPGGLAGASNEQFF
TRBV10-3,TRBJ1-1,CAISAGNRNTEAFF
TRBV28,TRBJ2-5,CASREQETQYF
TRBV28,TRBJ2-1,CASRRGALYNEQFF
TRBV7-2,TRBJ2-5,CASSLAQETQYF
TRBV5-5,TRBJ2-1,CASSLGSGYVDEQFF